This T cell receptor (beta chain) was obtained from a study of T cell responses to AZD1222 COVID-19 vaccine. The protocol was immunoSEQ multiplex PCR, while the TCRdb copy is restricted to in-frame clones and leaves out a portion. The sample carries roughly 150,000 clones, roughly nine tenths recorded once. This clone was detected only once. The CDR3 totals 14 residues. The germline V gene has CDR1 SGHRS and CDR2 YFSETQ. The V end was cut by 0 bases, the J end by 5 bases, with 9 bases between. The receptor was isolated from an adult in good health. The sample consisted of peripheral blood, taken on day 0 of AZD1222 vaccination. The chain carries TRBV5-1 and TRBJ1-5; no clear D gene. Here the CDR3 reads CASSLEGGDQPQHF. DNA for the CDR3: TGCGCCAGCAGCTTGGAAGGTGGGGATCAGCCCCAGCATTTT.